The clone carrying this TCR beta chain was observed many times. This sample stems from a study of early T cells in non-severe SARS-CoV-2 infection. Attachment of unique molecular identifiers was made to individual cDNA molecules. TCRdb re-called the 5' RACE reads through MiXCR, storing one row per CDR3 protein. Among about 39,000 distinct CDR3 sequences, about 4% were seen once, and the ten largest hold around 2.9%. The sequencing sample was made of whole blood. This TCR derives from an adult who was a healthcare worker with PCR-confirmed SARS-CoV-2 infection or an uninfected control (not recorded which).

In DNA, the CDR3 is TGTGCCAGCAGCTTGAGAATAGCGGGAGCGGGGAGCCAAGAGACCCAGTACTTC. Protein product: CASSLRIAGAGSQETQYF. J is TRBJ2-5 and V is TRBV5-4, with TRBD2 identical over 9 bases. The trim removed 1 base at V and 1 base at J, leaving 11 bases unmatched. The CDR3 has 18 amino acids. Per the germline V gene, CDR1 is SGHNT and CDR2 is YYREEE (reference sequence).